The clone carrying this T cell receptor beta chain has a count of ten or more. Antigen specificity is unknown. The CDR3 is made up of 18 amino acids. Germline V gene data show CDR1 as ENHRY and CDR2 as SYGVKD. The V and J ends lost 3 bases and 0 bases respectively, with 20 bases between them. These data come from a study of CD8 T cells in ankylosing spondylitis. General observations from the study: Roughly eight highly homologous variants made up a TCR beta motif that seemed to typify ankylosing spondylitis blood. Reported data indicate significant enrichment of disease-linked clones within matched ankylosing spondylitis synovial fluid.

TCRdb re-called the 5' RACE reads with MiXCR, one entry per CDR3 protein. The repertoire holds under 950,000 distinct CDR3 sequences, with roughly 20% as singletons. The rearrangement uses TRBV10-3 and TRBJ1-2; D is unresolved. The sequenced material came from blood, either unsorted or a sorted T cell fraction (not recorded which). This clonotype was obtained from a male donor with ankylosing spondylitis. The CDR3, as DNA: TGTGCCATCAGTGAAAGAAGTAATAGGCCGCAAGCTAACTATGGCTACACCTTC. Translated: CAISERSNRPQANYGYTF.